This T cell receptor (beta chain) derives from a study of T cells in tumors after PD-1 blockade. TCRdb's copy holds only in-frame clones and misses some; the assay was immunoSEQ multiplex PCR. The table records 50,000 to 75,000 clones, 74% of them present only once. Here the sequenced sample was PBMCs, taken after anti-PD-1 treatment. This receptor was taken from a human donor with basal cell carcinoma.

The CDR3 coding sequence is TGCGCCAGCAGCCAAGATCTAGGGAAGCAGTTCTTC. Translated: CASSQDLGKQFF. V gene TRBV4-1 combines with J gene TRBJ2-1; D not certain. Trimming stripped 0 bases from V and 11 bases from J, with 8 bases between. The CDR3 covers 12 residues. The germline V gene encodes CDR1 MGHRA and CDR2 YSYEKL.